The 25 T cell receptor beta chains below were found in one sample sequenced in a study of blood T cell repertoires in COVID-19. TCRdb's copy holds only in-frame clones and misses some; the assay was immunoSEQ multiplex PCR. This sample yields about 68,000 clones, of which around 90% are seen a single time; 2% to 2.5% belongs to the top ten. The sequenced material came from peripheral blood. The source of these receptors is a human donor in a cohort sampled during active COVID-19.

The rearrangement links TRBV4-1 to TRBJ2-7; D perhaps matches TRBD2 (7 bases). Germline V gene lookup returns CDR1 MGHRA and CDR2 YSYEKL. The CDR3 runs 15 residues. V shed 4 bases and J shed 2 bases, with 15 bases lying between them. Here the CDR3 reads CASSPPRGPPYEQYF. As DNA, the CDR3 is TGCGCCAGCAGCCCACCGCGGGGGCCGCCCTACGAGCAGTACTTC.

CDR3 loop: CASSSGREYSETQYF. The CDR3 DNA reads as TGTGCCAGCAGTTCGGGGCGGGAGTATTCCGAGACCCAGTACTTC. The rearrangement links TRBV28 to TRBJ2-5, with 7 nucleotides matching TRBD2. Looked up from germline, CDR1 is MDHEN and CDR2 is SYDVKM. V lost 4 bases to trimming and J lost 5 bases; unmatched junction nucleotides: 10. The CDR3 is 15 residues long.

The rearrangement joins TRBV5-1 to TRBJ1-3, with a weak D call TRBD1 (5 bases). CDR3 length: 15 residues. CDR1 is SGHRS, CDR2 YFSETQ, per germline. V shed 0 bases and J shed 0 bases, with 7 bases lying between them. DNA for the CDR3: TGCGCCAGCAGCTTGGGACAGCCCTCTGGAAACACCATATATTTT. Its protein is CASSLGQPSGNTIYF.

The V and J genes are TRBV7-9 and TRBJ1-2; the match to TRBD1 covers 9 bases. Per the germline V gene, CDR1 is SEHNR and CDR2 is FQNEAQ (reference sequence). The ends lost 5 bases at V and 5 bases at J; junction bases unmatched: 12. This CDR3 is built from 16 residues. CDR3 DNA sequence: TGTGCCAGCAGCCTAAAGGGACAGGGAGATGGATATGGCTACACCTTC. Residues: CASSLKGQGDGYGYTF.

The V and J genes are TRBV4-1 and TRBJ1-6, with 7 bases matching TRBD1. V lost 1 base, J lost 7 bases, and 10 bases stayed unmatched. Germline V gives CDR1 MGHRA, CDR2 YSYEKL. This CDR3 spans 17 amino acids. The CDR3 spells CASSQVPTGVGNSPLHF. DNA of the CDR3: TGCGCCAGCAGCCAAGTTCCCACAGGGGTAGGAAATTCACCCCTCCACTTT.

This chain joins TRBV9 and TRBJ1-5; 7 nucleotides agree with TRBD1. V shed 4 bases, J shed 10 bases, and the junction held 11 bases outside the gene matches. Germline V CDR1 and CDR2: SGDLS, YYNGEE. CDR3 length: 14 amino acids. CDR3 protein: CASSPTGWDGPQHF. CDR3 bases: TGTGCCAGCAGCCCGACAGGGTGGGATGGTCCCCAGCATTTT.

This chain uses TRBV9 with TRBJ2-7; TRBD1 aligns across 7 bases. Trimming at V came to 4 bases and at J to 0 bases, leaving 4 bases not matched to a gene. Germline CDR1 reads SGDLS; CDR2 reads YYNGEE. The CDR3 totals 14 residues. The DNA of the CDR3 is TGTGCCAGCAGCCCCCGACAGGGCTCCTACGAGCAGTACTTC. Protein: CASSPRQGSYEQYF.

This clone was seen only once. This chain joins TRBV6-1 and TRBJ2-1; D possibly corresponds to TRBD2 (6 bases). Germline CDR1 reads MNHNS; CDR2 reads SASEGT. V gave up 3 bases and J gave up 0 bases, with 15 bases separating them. The CDR3 contains 17 residues. The CDR3 region is CASSEGGAFSSYNEQFF. The CDR3 DNA reads TGTGCCAGCAGTGAGGGGGGAGCGTTCAGCTCCTACAATGAGCAGTTCTTC.

The chain is built from TRBV12-3 or TRBV12-4 and TRBJ1-1; D might be TRBD1 (6 bases). The CDR3 is 13 residues long. V shed 8 bases and J shed 4 bases, with 14 bases lying between them. CDR3 in amino acids: CASDRQEATEAFF. In DNA, the CDR3 is TGTGCCAGCGACCGACAGGAGGCCACTGAAGCTTTCTTT.

The chain links TRBV5-6 to TRBJ2-1; 8 bases are shared with TRBD1. The V gene end was trimmed by 4 bases and the J gene end by 7 bases; junction bases not matched to a gene: 4. In germline, CDR1 is SGHDT, CDR2 YYEEEE. The CDR3 is 13 amino acids. CDR3 sequence reads: CASSIRTGNEQFF. In DNA, the CDR3 is TGTGCCAGCAGCATTCGGACAGGGAATGAGCAGTTCTTC.

V and J are TRBV11-2 and TRBJ2-1, with D maybe TRBD1 (5 bases). Trimming removed 1 base at V and 3 bases at J, with 13 bases between. The CDR3 sequence is 16 residues long. Germline values: CDR1 SGHAT, CDR2 FQNNGV. In nucleotides, the CDR3 is TGTGCCAGCAGCTTAGTGTTAGGGGTTATCTACAATGAGCAGTTCTTC. This translates into CASSLVLGVIYNEQFF.

The sample holds a few counts of this clone. The genes are TRBV9 and TRBJ1-6; D is unresolved. The CDR3 has 15 amino acids. The germline V gene has CDR1 SGDLS and CDR2 YYNGEE. The V and J ends lost 1 base and 6 bases respectively, with 11 bases between them. CDR3 protein: CASSVNAGSNSPLHF. The CDR3 nucleotides read TGTGCCAGCAGCGTAAATGCAGGAAGTAATTCACCCCTCCACTTT.

The V and J genes are TRBV5-1 and TRBJ1-5, with a possible D match to TRBD1 (5 bases). The germline V gene encodes CDR1 SGHRS and CDR2 YFSETQ. This CDR3 contains 12 residues. The V end was cut by 0 bases, the J end by 9 bases, with 7 bases between. CDR3: CASSLDGGPQHF. For the CDR3, the DNA is TGCGCCAGCAGCTTGGACGGGGGGCCCCAGCATTTT.

The chain carries TRBV6-5 and TRBJ1-4, with 9 bases matching TRBD1. The ends lost 4 bases at V and 6 bases at J; junction bases unmatched: 3. CDR3 length: 14 amino acids. The germline CDR1 and CDR2 sequences are MNHEY and SVGAGI. CDR3: CASSLQGADEKLFF. In DNA form, the CDR3 reads TGTGCCAGCAGTTTACAGGGGGCGGATGAAAAACTGTTTTTT.

J is TRBJ2-2 and V is TRBV4-1, with 7 bases matching TRBD1. V shed 6 bases and J 5 bases; nucleotides not matched to a gene: 9. Germline CDR1 MGHRA, CDR2 YSYEKL. The CDR3 spans 15 residues. CDR3 sequence: CASRRFTRGTGELFF. In DNA form, the CDR3 reads TGCGCCAGCAGGCGATTTACCAGGGGGACCGGGGAGCTGTTTTTT.

This rearrangement joins TRBV5-1 to TRBJ1-5; no clear D gene. CDR3 length: 14 amino acids. From germline, CDR1 is SGHRS and CDR2 YFSETQ. The V end was cut by 0 bases, the J end by 5 bases, with 9 bases between. As DNA, the CDR3 is TGCGCCAGCAGCTTGGGCGGGGTCCATCAGCCCCAGCATTTT. This codes for CASSLGGVHQPQHF.

This clone was counted a few times. The rearrangement uses TRBV7-3 and TRBJ2-1, with 14 positions matching TRBD2. V gave up 3 bases and J gave up 4 bases; unmatched junction bases: 11. The CDR3 consists of 19 residues. CDR1 SGHTA and CDR2 FQGTGA come from the germline V gene. CDR3 in amino acids: CASSFQGTSGRTRYNEQFF. For the CDR3, the DNA is TGTGCCAGCAGCTTCCAAGGGACTAGCGGGAGAACGAGGTACAATGAGCAGTTCTTC.

The gene calls are TRBV9 and TRBJ1-4; the D gene is possibly TRBD1 (6 bases). Germline CDR1 SGDLS, CDR2 YYNGEE. The CDR3 covers 16 residues. V was cut by 3 bases and J by 3 bases, with 15 bases left in between. CDR3 sequence reads: CASSGGPGGPNEKLFF. CDR3 nucleotides: TGTGCCAGCAGCGGGGGCCCGGGGGGCCCTAATGAAAAACTGTTTTTT.

This chain uses TRBV12-5 with TRBJ1-2; 9 bases fit TRBD1. CDR1 is LGHNT and CDR2 is FRNRAP in the germline V gene. The trim removed 1 base at V and 6 bases at J, leaving 6 bases unmatched. This CDR3 contains 15 residues. The chain's CDR3 is CASGLAGQGGDGYTF. CDR3 nucleotide sequence: TGTGCTAGTGGTTTGGCGGGACAGGGCGGGGATGGCTACACCTTC.

A single count supports this clone. The chain combines TRBV11-2 with TRBJ2-2; D perhaps matches TRBD2 (6 bases). Trimming left V 6 bases short and J 1 base short, with 12 bases between. Germline CDR1 reads SGHAT; CDR2 reads FQNNGV. This CDR3 is built from 15 residues. The CDR3 loop reads CASSTGGMNTGELFF. In DNA, the CDR3 is TGTGCCAGCAGTACTGGAGGGATGAACACCGGGGAGCTGTTTTTT.

The chain is built from TRBV7-2 and TRBJ1-1, with D tentatively TRBD1 (5 bases). Germline values: CDR1 SGHTA, CDR2 FQGNSA. This CDR3 contains 12 residues. The V gene lost 5 bases and the J gene lost 10 bases, with 14 bases spanning the gap. CDR3 sequence: CASSPGPGLAFF. CDR3 in DNA: TGTGCCAGCAGCCCAGGGCCGGGTTTAGCTTTCTTT. Filled out from reference TRBV7-2 and TRBJ1-1, the complete variable domain reads GAGVSQSPSNKVTEKGKDVELRCDPISGHTALYWYRQSLGQGLEFLIYFQGNSAPDKSGLPSDRFSAERTGGSVSTLTIQRTQQEDSAVYLCASSPGPGLAFFGQGTRLTVV.

The J gene is TRBJ1-1, the V gene TRBV2; D is uncertain. The CDR3 spans 14 residues. Germline loops: CDR1 SNHLY, CDR2 FYNNEI. Trimming cost V 4 bases and J 0 bases, with 9 bases left between them. In nucleotides, the CDR3 is TGTGCCAGCAGTGTGGCACAGATGAACACTGAAGCTTTCTTT. It translates to CASSVAQMNTEAFF. Based on the CDR3 plus reference TRBV2 and TRBJ1-1, the full variable domain is EPEVTQTPSHQVTQMGQEVILRCVPISNHLYFYWYRQILGQKVEFLVSFYNNEISEKSEIFDDQFSVERPDGSNFTLKIRSTKLEDSAMYFCASSVAQMNTEAFFGQGTRLTVV.

V usage is TRBV5-4 and J usage is TRBJ1-3; D is uncertain. CDR1 is SGHNT, CDR2 YYREEE, per germline (reference sequence). V was cut by 2 bases and J by 8 bases, with 17 bases left in between. This CDR3 is 15 amino acids long. The CDR3 spells CASSLSPDLGDTIYF. The CDR3 region has the DNA TGTGCCAGCAGCTTATCTCCTGACCTCGGGGACACCATATATTTT.

This chain connects TRBV7-3 to TRBJ2-3; 16 bases are a match to TRBD2. V was pared by 5 bases and J by 8 bases, with 4 bases of the junction left unmatched. CDR3 length equals 15 residues. Germline-derived CDR1 and CDR2 are SGHTA and FQGTGA. The CDR3 DNA is TGTGCCAGCAGCCCCGGGACTAGCGGGAGGGCTACGCAGTATTTT. Translated: CASSPGTSGRATQYF.

The J gene is TRBJ1-4, the V gene TRBV5-1, with 10 bases lining up with TRBD1. The V gene's germline CDR1 is SGHRS and CDR2 YFSETQ. The CDR3 consists of 17 residues. With V trimmed by 5 bases and J by 0 bases, 7 bases remained unmatched. CDR3 in DNA: TGCGCCAGCAGTATCGGGACAGGGGATGCAACTAATGAAAAACTGTTTTTT. Its translation is CASSIGTGDATNEKLFF.